The 28 T cell receptor beta chains in this list originate from one sample, sequenced in a study of blood T cell repertoires in COVID-19. Some clones are missing from TCRdb's copy, which holds only in-frame ones; the method was immunoSEQ multiplex PCR. Among just over 300,000 clones, approximately 83% were seen once, and the ten largest hold roughly 2%. Sequencing was done on a sample of PBMCs or T cells enriched from blood (not recorded which). These receptors originate from a man aged 25 to 40 who had recovered from COVID-19.

Only one count was recorded for this clone. V is TRBV2 and J is TRBJ1-2; tentatively, D is TRBD1 (6 bases). CDR1 and CDR2 from the germline V gene are SNHLY and FYNNEI. The V and J ends lost 6 bases and 0 bases respectively, with 8 bases between them. The CDR3 length is 13 residues. The CDR3 sequence: CASSGQTNYGYTF. In nucleotides, the CDR3 is TGTGCCAGCAGCGGACAGACTAACTATGGCTACACCTTC.

The V and J genes are TRBV7-9 and TRBJ1-1; D is uncertain. V lost 3 bases and J lost 6, with 11 bases in between. The CDR3 contains 13 residues. In germline, CDR1 is SEHNR, CDR2 FQNEAQ (reference sequence). This CDR3 reads CASSFEITAEAFF. The CDR3 DNA sequence: TGTGCCAGCAGCTTTGAGATCACGGCTGAAGCTTTCTTT. Complete variable domain (other parts from reference TRBV7-9 and TRBJ1-1): DTGVSQNPRHKITKRGQNVTFRCDPISEHNRLYWYRQTLGQGPEFLTYFQNEAQLEKSRLLSDRFSAERPKGSFSTLEIQRTEQGDSAMYLCASSFEITAEAFFGQGTRLTVV.

The rearrangement joins TRBV25-1 to TRBJ1-1, with D hard to call. The CDR3 totals 14 residues. Trimming removed 0 bases from V and 10 bases from J, with 15 bases in between. Germline V lookup: CDR1 MGHDK, CDR2 SYGVNS. The CDR3 reads CASSEYDAAIGAFF. For the CDR3, the DNA is TGTGCCAGCAGTGAATATGACGCGGCGATAGGAGCTTTCTTT.

Only one count was recorded for this clone. This chain connects TRBV7-8 to TRBJ1-1, with 10 nucleotides matching TRBD1. Germline V gene sequence: CDR1 SGHVS, CDR2 FQNEAQ. The CDR3 sequence is 18 residues long. Germline trimming cut 0 bases from V and 3 bases from J; bases unmatched to any gene: 10. CDR3: CASSLARDRGTLDTEAFF. The CDR3 DNA sequence: TGTGCCAGCAGCTTAGCTCGGGACAGGGGCACGCTGGACACTGAAGCTTTCTTT. The whole variable domain, filled in from reference TRBV7-8 and TRBJ1-1, reads GAGVSQSPRYKVAKRGQDVALRCDPISGHVSLFWYQQALGQGPEFLTYFQNEAQLDKSGLPSDRFFAERPEGSVSTLKIQRTQQEDSAVYLCASSLARDRGTLDTEAFFGQGTRLTVV.

V gene TRBV25-1 combines with J gene TRBJ2-3; TRBD1 is a possible D gene (6 bases). CDR3 length: 15 amino acids. Germline values: CDR1 MGHDK, CDR2 SYGVNS. V gave up 6 bases and J gave up 2 bases, with 15 bases separating them. CDR3 region: CASRDSHYSTDTQYF. CDR3 nucleotides: TGTGCCAGCAGGGACAGCCATTATTCCACAGATACGCAGTATTTT.

The chain links TRBV6-6 to TRBJ2-7, with 7 bases lining up with TRBD1. Germline assignment: CDR1 MNHNY and CDR2 SVGAGI (reference sequence). Trimming took 10 bases from V and 3 from J; bases not matched to a gene: 12. This CDR3 has 14 residues. The CDR3 protein is CATIRDSALYEQYF. CDR3 DNA: TGTGCCACTATACGGGACAGTGCACTCTACGAGCAGTACTTC.

V usage is TRBV9 and J usage is TRBJ2-7; tentative D call: TRBD1 (5 bases). V was trimmed by 1 base and J by 4 bases, leaving 12 bases between them. The CDR3 loop spans 14 amino acids. The germline gives CDR1 SGDLS, CDR2 YYNGEE. CDR3 residues: CASSVRVGDYEQYF. The CDR3 region has the DNA TGTGCCAGCAGCGTACGAGTAGGGGATTACGAGCAGTACTTC.

The chain is built from TRBV11-3 and TRBJ1-1; 8 bases are a match to TRBD1. With 4 bases clipped from V and 5 bases from J, the junction kept 6 bases outside the gene matches. The CDR3 sequence is 14 residues long. CDR1 is SGHNT, CDR2 YENEEA, per germline. CDR3 region: CASSYRGTGTEAFF. The CDR3 DNA reads TGTGCCAGCAGCTACAGGGGGACGGGGACTGAAGCTTTCTTT.

V gene TRBV19 combines with J gene TRBJ2-3; TRBD2 matches 8 bases. V was clipped by 3 bases and J by 3 bases; unmatched bases: 5. CDR1 LNHDA and CDR2 SQIVND come from the germline V gene (reference sequence). The CDR3 contains 15 residues. CDR3 loop: CASSIYSGDTDTQYF. For the CDR3, the DNA is TGTGCCAGTAGTATTTATAGCGGGGATACAGATACGCAGTATTTT.

V usage is TRBV6-5 and J usage is TRBJ2-2, with a tentative D call TRBD2 (7 bases). Germline V CDR1 and CDR2: MNHEY, SVGAGI. This CDR3 has 14 residues. The germline V and J ends were trimmed by 6 bases and 4 bases, with 12 bases remaining between them. CDR3: CASREAGATGELFF. DNA of the CDR3: TGTGCCAGCAGAGAGGCGGGGGCCACCGGGGAGCTGTTTTTT.

The V call is TRBV5-8, the J call TRBJ2-2, with D possibly matching TRBD1 (5 bases). The CDR3 length is 16 residues. V was cut by 5 bases and J by 7 bases, with 21 bases left in between. The germline V gene encodes CDR1 SGHTS and CDR2 YDEGEE. In DNA form, the CDR3 reads TGTGCCAGCAGACGCCAAGGGGCCCTGACTCACGGGGAGCTGTTTTTT. It specifies CASRRQGALTHGELFF. The whole variable domain, filled in from reference TRBV5-8 and TRBJ2-2, reads EAGVTQSPTHLIKTRGQQATLRCSPISGHTSVYWYQQALGLGLQFLLWYDEGEERNRGNFPPRFSGRQFPNYSSELNVNALELEDSALYLCASRRQGALTHGELFFGEGSRLTVL.

CDR3 region: CASTQTVYNQPQHF. For the CDR3, the DNA is TGTGCCAGCACCCAGACAGTGTACAATCAGCCCCAGCATTTT. The chain employs TRBV7-3 and TRBJ1-5, with D perhaps TRBD1 (5 bases). CDR1 and CDR2 from the germline V gene are SGHTA and FQGTGA. The CDR3 loop spans 14 amino acids. Deletions cut 7 bases from V and 3 bases from J, with 13 bases between. The full variable domain, completed using reference TRBV7-3 and TRBJ1-5, is GAGVSQTPSNKVTEKGKYVELRCDPISGHTALYWYRQSLGQGPEFLIYFQGTGAADDSGLPNDRFFAVRPEGSVSTLKIQRTERGDSAVYLCASTQTVYNQPQHFGDGTRLSIL.

A remark on this clone: In the same sample, other DNA sequences code for this CDR3. The chain links TRBV11-1 to TRBJ1-4, with D uncertain. V lost 1 base to trimming and J lost 5 bases, with 5 bases between them. The CDR3 extends over 13 amino acids. Germline V gene lookup returns CDR1 SGHAT and CDR2 FQDESV (reference sequence). The CDR3 protein is CASSLGGNEKLFF. Written as DNA, the CDR3 is TGTGCCAGCAGCTTAGGCGGGAATGAAAAACTGTTTTTT.

This clone was counted between two and nine times. The chain carries TRBV5-1 and TRBJ2-2, with 7 bases identical to TRBD1. CDR3 length equals 15 residues. V dropped 4 bases and J dropped 3; count of bases not matched to a gene: 6. Looked up from germline, CDR1 is SGHRS and CDR2 is YFSETQ. The CDR3 loop reads CASSLSTGDTGELFF. For the CDR3, the DNA is TGCGCCAGCAGCCTATCTACAGGGGACACCGGGGAGCTGTTTTTT.

The chain links TRBV5-6 to TRBJ1-2, with TRBD1 matching 9 bases. V was pared by 4 bases and J by 8 bases, with 9 bases of the junction left unmatched. The CDR3 loop spans 14 amino acids. Germline loops: CDR1 SGHDT, CDR2 YYEEEE. The DNA of the CDR3 is TGTGCCAGCAGCCCCGGACAGGGGAGGTTAGGCTACACCTTC. It codes for CASSPGQGRLGYTF.

This clone was seen only once. The chain recombines TRBV19 with TRBJ2-3, with D possibly being TRBD2 (6 bases). The CDR3 loop spans 14 amino acids. Per germline, CDR1 LNHDA and CDR2 SQIVND (reference sequence). Between the trimmed V and J ends, which lost 7 bases and 4 bases, there was a span of 15 bases. CDR3 amino acids: CASKGLASSDTQYF. In nucleotides, the CDR3 is TGTGCCAGTAAGGGCCTAGCGAGTTCAGATACGCAGTATTTT.

The genes are TRBV2 and TRBJ1-2; D perhaps matches TRBD1 (6 bases). Trimming took off 7 bases at V and 10 bases at J, with 10 bases between the two ends. The germline V gene encodes CDR1 SNHLY and CDR2 FYNNEI. This CDR3 spans 10 amino acids. The CDR3 nucleotides are TGTGCCAGCACACAGGGTCACTACACCTTC. Amino acids: CASTQGHYTF.

The V and J genes are TRBV30 and TRBJ2-3, with D possibly TRBD2 on 6 matching bases. Germline lookup yields CDR1 GTSNPN and CDR2 SVGIG (reference sequence). V dropped 3 bases and J dropped 6 bases, with 19 bases sitting between them. The CDR3 runs to 15 residues. This CDR3 is CAWSPGLNFRDTQYF. CDR3 bases: TGTGCCTGGAGCCCCGGACTAAACTTTAGGGATACGCAGTATTTT.

This rearrangement joins TRBV7-2 to TRBJ1-2; 7 bases fit TRBD1. With 4 bases clipped from V and 4 bases from J, the junction kept 6 bases outside the gene matches. The germline V gene has CDR1 SGHTA and CDR2 FQGNSA. The CDR3 runs to 14 residues. The CDR3 sequence: CASSSETGIYGYTF. The CDR3 DNA is TGTGCCAGCAGCTCCGAGACAGGGATCTATGGCTACACCTTC.

This clone was counted a single time. The V gene is TRBV19, the J gene TRBJ2-2; D might be TRBD1 (5 bases). Trimming pared 4 bases from V and 0 bases from J, leaving 12 bases between. Germline CDR1 reads LNHDA; CDR2 reads SQIVND (reference sequence). The CDR3 has 16 residues. CDR3 bases: TGTGCCAGTAGTACCCGACAGATATCGAACACCGGGGAGCTGTTTTTT. Translating gives CASSTRQISNTGELFF.

The chain uses TRBV4-3 and TRBJ2-7; 9 nucleotides agree with TRBD2. In germline, CDR1 is LGHNA, CDR2 YSLEER. This CDR3 has 17 residues. Unmatched junction bases numbered 11, after V lost 0 bases and J lost 5 bases. The CDR3 nucleotides read TGCGCCAGCAGCCAAGATCTGGGGCGGGGGGGCCTTAACGAGCAGTACTTC. Protein sequence: CASSQDLGRGGLNEQYF.

This clone was counted only a few times. The V and J genes are TRBV19 and TRBJ1-5, with no clear D. The CDR3 loop spans 16 amino acids. The V gene's germline CDR1 is LNHDA and CDR2 SQIVND (reference sequence). V was shortened by 5 bases and J by 0 bases, with 14 bases between the two germline ends. As DNA, the CDR3 is TGTGCCAGTAGTTCCCTTACCGGGATTAGCAATCAGCCCCAGCATTTT. Protein product: CASSSLTGISNQPQHF.

The chain employs TRBV5-1 and TRBJ1-4; D call uncertain. The CDR3 totals 14 residues. The germline gives CDR1 SGHRS, CDR2 YFSETQ. The V end lost 3 bases, the J end lost 7 bases, and 13 bases lay between the germline ends. Written as DNA, the CDR3 is TGCGCCAGCAGCTCAGGAAATATCGGTGAAAAACTGTTTTTT. This gives the protein CASSSGNIGEKLFF.

The V gene is TRBV20-1, the J gene TRBJ1-2; D is unresolved. The CDR3 has 11 residues. Deletions cut 0 bases from V and 8 bases from J, with 7 bases between. Germline V gene data show CDR1 as DFQATT and CDR2 as SNEGSKA (reference sequence). The DNA of the CDR3 is TGCAGTGCTAGAGAATTCTTGGGCTACACCTTC. Amino acid sequence: CSAREFLGYTF.

The rearrangement links TRBV28 to TRBJ1-6, with 11 bases identical to TRBD1. The CDR3 extends over 16 amino acids. Germline V CDR1 and CDR2: MDHEN, SYDVKM. V dropped 5 bases and J dropped 7; count of bases not matched to a gene: 7. CDR3 protein: CASSPGQGAGNSPLHF. The CDR3 bases are TGTGCCAGCAGTCCCGGACAGGGGGCGGGGAATTCACCCCTCCACTTT.

This clone was counted once. V is TRBV6-5 and J is TRBJ1-2; 8 nucleotides align to TRBD1. The ends lost 4 bases at V and 5 bases at J; junction bases unmatched: 6. This CDR3 region has 14 residues. CDR1 and CDR2 (germline): MNHEY, SVGAGI. CDR3 nucleotides: TGTGCCAGCAGTTCGGACAGGGAGAAGTATGGCTACACCTTC. The encoded protein is CASSSDREKYGYTF.

The rearrangement joins TRBV7-2 to TRBJ2-5; TRBD2 matches at 11 bases. Trimming cost V 3 bases and J 2 bases; bases outside gene matches: 5. Germline loops: CDR1 SGHTA, CDR2 FQGNSA. The CDR3 spans 16 residues. The CDR3, as DNA: TGTGCCAGCAGCTTTGCTAGCGGGGGGATGCAAGAGACCCAGTACTTC. This sequence encodes CASSFASGGMQETQYF.

This clone was recorded a few times. This chain joins TRBV6-5 and TRBJ1-1; D unresolved. V lost 5 bases, J lost 3 bases, and 16 bases lay in between. Germline V gene data show CDR1 as MNHEY and CDR2 as SVGAGI. The CDR3 totals 15 residues. CDR3 residues: CASSPEQPSYTEAFF. DNA for the CDR3: TGTGCCAGCAGTCCGGAACAGCCCTCCTACACTGAAGCTTTCTTT.